These 16 T cell receptor beta chains share one sample of origin, sequenced in a study of shared clonotypes between healthy human individuals. Naive CD8 cells lacked CD45RO and underwent positive selection for CCR7, leaving out terminally differentiated effector memory CD45RA+ cells. The assay was immunoSEQ multiplex PCR, and TCRdb's table has in-frame clones only and misses some. The sample has about 1,900,000 clones; about 95% are singletons. Sequenced input: naive CD8+ T cells sorted from blood. The receptors shown here come from a man in his late teens or twenties in good health.

The chain employs TRBV30 and TRBJ2-6; 7 bases fit TRBD1. This CDR3 has 17 amino acids. Germline V lookup: CDR1 GTSNPN, CDR2 SVGIG (reference sequence). The junction had 8 bases not matched to a gene; V was cut back by 3 bases and J by 0 bases. The CDR3: CAWSPGTVYSGANVLTF. The CDR3 DNA reads TGTGCCTGGAGCCCCGGGACAGTCTACTCTGGGGCCAACGTCCTGACTTTC.

The chain employs TRBV27 and TRBJ1-1; D not resolved. V was clipped by 0 bases and J by 3 bases, with 14 bases between them. CDR3 length: 16 amino acids. Germline CDR1 and CDR2: MNHEY and SMNVEV (reference sequence). The CDR3 region is CASSLSRGLLYTEAFF. CDR3 sequence (DNA): TGTGCCAGCAGTTTATCGCGCGGACTTCTCTACACTGAAGCTTTCTTT.

This chain uses TRBV6-6 with TRBJ2-7, with TRBD2 as a possible D gene (6 bases). The CDR3 covers 16 residues. Trimming took off 4 bases at V and 0 bases at J, with 16 bases between the two ends. From germline, CDR1 is MNHNY and CDR2 SVGAGI (reference sequence). The CDR3 DNA reads as TGTGCCAGCAGTTCCCTCTTGGGAGGAAGCTCCTACGAGCAGTACTTC. Translated, it gives CASSSLLGGSSYEQYF.

The genes are TRBV7-9 and TRBJ1-4, with D perhaps matching TRBD1 (6 bases). The CDR3 has 15 residues. With 1 base removed from V and 8 bases from J, the gap between germline ends came to 14 bases. Germline CDR1 reads SEHNR; CDR2 reads FQNEAQ (reference sequence). CDR3 in amino acids: CASSLENRENEKLFF. The CDR3, as DNA: TGTGCCAGCAGCTTAGAAAACAGGGAGAACGAAAAACTGTTTTTT.

The chain uses TRBV6-4 and TRBJ2-2; no clear D. Germline values: CDR1 MRHNA, CDR2 SNTAGT. Between the trimmed V and J ends, which lost 6 bases and 3 bases, there was a span of 14 bases. There are 15 residues in the CDR3. The CDR3 sequence is CASRPVAPDTGELFF. CDR3 in DNA: TGTGCCAGCAGGCCGGTGGCCCCTGACACCGGGGAGCTGTTTTTT.

V gene TRBV2 combines with J gene TRBJ1-5; 11 nucleotides align to TRBD1. CDR3 length equals 16 residues. Trimming at V came to 8 bases and at J to 0 bases, leaving 6 bases not matched to a gene. The germline CDR1 and CDR2 sequences are SNHLY and FYNNEI. This CDR3 reads CASLGQGGFSNQPQHF. CDR3 DNA: TGTGCCAGCTTGGGACAGGGGGGTTTTAGCAATCAGCCCCAGCATTTT.

The rearrangement links TRBV13 to TRBJ1-5; no firm D call. This CDR3 is built from 15 residues. Germline-derived CDR1 and CDR2 are PRHDT and FYEKMQ (reference sequence). The V end lost 4 bases, the J end lost 2 bases, and 12 bases lay between the germline ends. DNA of the CDR3: TGTGCCAGCAGCTCCCGCGGTCAGGGCAATCAGCCCCAGCATTTT. The encoded protein is CASSSRGQGNQPQHF.

The chain combines TRBV5-4 with TRBJ2-2; D is unclear. Trimming left V 4 bases short and J 3 bases short, with 1 base between. The CDR3 covers 11 residues. Germline assignment: CDR1 SGHNT and CDR2 YYREEE (reference sequence). The CDR3 bases are TGTGCCAGCAGCCACACCGGGGAGCTGTTTTTT. Residues: CASSHTGELFF.

About this clone itself: The sample holds other DNA sequences that translate to the same CDR3. V and J are TRBV27 and TRBJ2-7; possible D gene TRBD2, 5 bases. V shed 5 bases and J shed 2 bases, with 10 bases lying between them. Germline values: CDR1 MNHEY, CDR2 SMNVEV (reference sequence). The length of the CDR3 is 13 residues. DNA for the CDR3: TGTGCCAGCAGTCCAGGACTCACCTACGAGCAGTACTTC. It is translated as CASSPGLTYEQYF.

The sample holds one count of this clone. This chain links TRBV27 with TRBJ1-2; tentative D call: TRBD1 (5 bases). The germline CDR1 and CDR2 sequences are MNHEY and SMNVEV (reference sequence). This CDR3 has 14 residues. V lost 5 bases, J lost 8 bases, and 18 bases lay in between. CDR3 region: CASSPGTGEEGYTF. The CDR3 DNA reads as TGTGCCAGCAGTCCCGGTACAGGTGAAGAAGGCTACACCTTC.

The chain has TRBV10-3 and TRBJ1-1; D not certain. Germline V CDR1 and CDR2: ENHRY, SYGVKD. This CDR3 contains 14 residues. Trimming pared 5 bases from V and 5 bases from J, leaving 15 bases between. As DNA, the CDR3 is TGTGCCATCAGTAAAGAACCGCGGGGAACTGAAGCTTTCTTT. Translating it yields CAISKEPRGTEAFF.

This chain uses TRBV4-1 with TRBJ2-2, with D possibly TRBD1 on 5 matching bases. The CDR3 consists of 16 residues. Trimming took 4 bases from V and 3 from J, leaving 15 bases between them. Germline values: CDR1 MGHRA, CDR2 YSYEKL. In DNA, the CDR3 is TGCGCCAGCAGCCCCCTGCTAGGGGATCACACCGGGGAGCTGTTTTTT. Its translation: CASSPLLGDHTGELFF.

The rearrangement links TRBV11-2 to TRBJ2-1; 8 nucleotides line up with TRBD2. After removal of 5 bases from V and 8 bases from J, the junction contained 11 bases not matched to a gene. Per the germline V gene, CDR1 is SGHAT and CDR2 is FQNNGV. This CDR3 comprises 15 residues. CDR3 coding DNA: TGTGCCAGCAGCCACTCTGGACTAGCATCCGATGAGCAGTTCTTC. This encodes CASSHSGLASDEQFF.

The chain has TRBV7-6 and TRBJ1-1; unclear D gene. V shed 5 bases and J shed 3 bases, with 10 bases lying between them. The germline CDR1 and CDR2 sequences are SGHVS and FNYEAQ. This CDR3 comprises 13 residues. In DNA form, the CDR3 reads TGTGCCAGCAGCCCGGACTGGGACACTGAAGCTTTCTTT. Translated, it gives CASSPDWDTEAFF.

The chain employs TRBV30 and TRBJ2-3, with TRBD2 identical over 7 bases. The CDR3 covers 15 residues. J was trimmed by 1 base and V by 0 bases; bases with no gene match: 4. In germline, CDR1 is GTSNPN, CDR2 SVGIG (reference sequence). The CDR3 DNA sequence: TGTGCCTGGAGTGTCAGCGGGGTTGGCACAGATACGCAGTATTTT. Protein product: CAWSVSGVGTDTQYF.

The J gene is TRBJ1-5, the V gene TRBV2; the match to TRBD1 covers 7 bases. V lost 3 bases, J lost 0 bases, and 8 bases stayed unmatched. The CDR3 spans 17 residues. Germline V gene sequence: CDR1 SNHLY, CDR2 FYNNEI. CDR3 sequence: CASSDVGGGYSNQPQHF. CDR3 bases: TGTGCCAGCAGTGACGTAGGGGGCGGGTATAGCAATCAGCCCCAGCATTTT.